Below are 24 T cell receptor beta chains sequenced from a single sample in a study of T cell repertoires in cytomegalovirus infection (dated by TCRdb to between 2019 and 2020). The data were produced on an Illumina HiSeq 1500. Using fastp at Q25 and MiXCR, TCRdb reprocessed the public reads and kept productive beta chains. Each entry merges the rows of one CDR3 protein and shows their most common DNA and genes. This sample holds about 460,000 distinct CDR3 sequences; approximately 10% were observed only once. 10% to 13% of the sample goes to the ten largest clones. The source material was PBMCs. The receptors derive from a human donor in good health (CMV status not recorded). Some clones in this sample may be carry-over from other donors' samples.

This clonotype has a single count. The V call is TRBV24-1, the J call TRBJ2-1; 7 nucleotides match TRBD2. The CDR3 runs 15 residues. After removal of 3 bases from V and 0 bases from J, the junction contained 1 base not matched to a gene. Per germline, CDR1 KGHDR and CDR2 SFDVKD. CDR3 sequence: CATSDGGGSYNEQFF. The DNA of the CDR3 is TGTGCCACCAGTGATGGGGGGGGCTCCTACAATGAGCAGTTCTTC.

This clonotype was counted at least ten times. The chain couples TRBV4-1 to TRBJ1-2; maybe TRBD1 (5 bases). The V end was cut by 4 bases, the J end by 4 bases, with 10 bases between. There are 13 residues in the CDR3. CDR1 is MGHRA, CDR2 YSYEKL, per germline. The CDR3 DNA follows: TGCGCCAGCAGCCGTCCTGACAGCTATGGCTACACCTTC. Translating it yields CASSRPDSYGYTF.

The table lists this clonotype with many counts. CDR3: CSARNAGQTYEQYF. The CDR3 DNA reads as TGCAGTGCTAGAAACGCGGGACAGACATACGAGCAGTACTTC. This chain links TRBV20-1 with TRBJ2-7; perhaps TRBD1 as D (7 bases). This CDR3 has 14 residues. Germline lookup yields CDR1 DFQATT and CDR2 SNEGSKA (reference sequence). Trimming removed 2 bases from V and 4 bases from J, with 15 bases in between.

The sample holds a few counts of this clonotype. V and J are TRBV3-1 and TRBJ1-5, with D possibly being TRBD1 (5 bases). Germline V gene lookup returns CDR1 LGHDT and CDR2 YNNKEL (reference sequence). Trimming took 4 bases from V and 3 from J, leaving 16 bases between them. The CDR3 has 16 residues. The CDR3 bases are TGTGCCAGCAGCCTCGGGGGGGGGGTTCTCAATCAGCCCCAGCATTTT. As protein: CASSLGGGVLNQPQHF.

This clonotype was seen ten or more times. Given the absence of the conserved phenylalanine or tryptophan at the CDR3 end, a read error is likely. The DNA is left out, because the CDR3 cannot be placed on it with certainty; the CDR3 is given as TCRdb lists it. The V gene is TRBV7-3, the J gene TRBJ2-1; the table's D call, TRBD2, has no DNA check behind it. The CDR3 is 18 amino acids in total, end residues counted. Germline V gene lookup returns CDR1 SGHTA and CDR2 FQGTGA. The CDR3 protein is CASSFLPSSAGLAGARTS.

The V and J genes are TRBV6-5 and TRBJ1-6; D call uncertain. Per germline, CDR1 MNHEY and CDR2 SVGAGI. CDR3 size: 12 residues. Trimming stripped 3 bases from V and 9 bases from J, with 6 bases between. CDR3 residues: CASSYGRSPLHF. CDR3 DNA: TGTGCCAGCAGTTATGGGCGTTCACCCCTCCACTTT.

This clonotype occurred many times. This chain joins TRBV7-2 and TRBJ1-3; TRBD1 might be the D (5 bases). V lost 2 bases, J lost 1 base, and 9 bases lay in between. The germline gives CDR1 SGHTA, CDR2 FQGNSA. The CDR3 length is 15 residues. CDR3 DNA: TGTGCCAGCAGCTTAAGCCCAGGGTCTGGAAACACCATATATTTT. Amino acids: CASSLSPGSGNTIYF. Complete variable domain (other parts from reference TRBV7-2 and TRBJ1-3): GAGVSQSPSNKVTEKGKDVELRCDPISGHTALYWYRQSLGQGLEFLIYFQGNSAPDKSGLPSDRFSAERTGGSVSTLTIQRTQQEDSAVYLCASSLSPGSGNTIYFGEGSWLTVV.

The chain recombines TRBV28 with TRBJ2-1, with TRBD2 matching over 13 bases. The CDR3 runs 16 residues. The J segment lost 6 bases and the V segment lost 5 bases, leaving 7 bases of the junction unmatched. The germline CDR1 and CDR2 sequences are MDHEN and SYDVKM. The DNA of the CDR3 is TGTGCCAGCAGTCCTCCGACTAGCGGGAGGAGCAATGAGCAGTTCTTC. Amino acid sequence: CASSPPTSGRSNEQFF. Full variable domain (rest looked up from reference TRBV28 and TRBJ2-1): DVKVTQSSRYLVKRTGEKVFLECVQDMDHENMFWYRQDPGLGLRLIYFSYDVKMKEKGDIPEGYSVSREKKERFSLILESASTNQTSMYLCASSPPTSGRSNEQFFGPGTRLTVL.

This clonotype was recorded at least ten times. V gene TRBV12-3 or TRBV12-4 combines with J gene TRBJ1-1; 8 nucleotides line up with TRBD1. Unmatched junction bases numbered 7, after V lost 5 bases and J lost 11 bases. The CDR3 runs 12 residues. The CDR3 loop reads CASSEWTGQAFF. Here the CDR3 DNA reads TGTGCCAGCAGTGAATGGACAGGGCAGGCTTTCTTT.

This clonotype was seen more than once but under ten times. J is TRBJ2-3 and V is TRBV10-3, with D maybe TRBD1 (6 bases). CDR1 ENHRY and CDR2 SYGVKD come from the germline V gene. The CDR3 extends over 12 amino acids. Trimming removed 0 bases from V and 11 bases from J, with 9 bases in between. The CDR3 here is CAISESNREQYF. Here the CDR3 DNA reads TGTGCCATCAGTGAGTCAAACAGGGAGCAGTATTTT.

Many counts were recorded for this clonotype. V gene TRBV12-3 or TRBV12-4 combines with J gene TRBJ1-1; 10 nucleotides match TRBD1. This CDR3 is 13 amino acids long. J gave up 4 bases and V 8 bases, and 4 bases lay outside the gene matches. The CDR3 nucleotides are TGTGCCAGCGGACAGGGGGAGGTCACTGAAGCTTTCTTT. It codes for CASGQGEVTEAFF.

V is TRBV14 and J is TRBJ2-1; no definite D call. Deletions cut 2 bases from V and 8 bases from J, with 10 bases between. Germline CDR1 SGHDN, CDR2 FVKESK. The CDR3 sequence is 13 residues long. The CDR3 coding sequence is TGTGCCAGCAGCCAATCTACGTTCGATGAGCAGTTCTTC. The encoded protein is CASSQSTFDEQFF.

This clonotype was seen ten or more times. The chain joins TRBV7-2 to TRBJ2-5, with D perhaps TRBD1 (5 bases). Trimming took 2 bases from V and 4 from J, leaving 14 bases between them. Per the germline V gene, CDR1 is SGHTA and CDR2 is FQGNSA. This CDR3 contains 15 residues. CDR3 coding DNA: TGTGCCAGCAGCTTAAATAAGGGGTTGGGAGAGACCCAGTACTTC. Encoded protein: CASSLNKGLGETQYF.

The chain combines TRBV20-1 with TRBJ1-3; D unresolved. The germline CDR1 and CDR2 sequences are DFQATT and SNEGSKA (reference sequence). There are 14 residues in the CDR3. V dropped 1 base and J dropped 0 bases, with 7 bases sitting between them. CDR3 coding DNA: TGCAGTGCTAGAGGCCGAGGCTCTGGAAACACCATATATTTT. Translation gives CSARGRGSGNTIYF.

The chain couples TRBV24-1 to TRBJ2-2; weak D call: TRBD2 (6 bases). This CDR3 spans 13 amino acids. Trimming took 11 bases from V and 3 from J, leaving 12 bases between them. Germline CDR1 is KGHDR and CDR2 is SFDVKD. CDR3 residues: CAICSGDTGELFF. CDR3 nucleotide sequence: TGTGCCATCTGTTCGGGGGACACCGGGGAGCTGTTTTTT.

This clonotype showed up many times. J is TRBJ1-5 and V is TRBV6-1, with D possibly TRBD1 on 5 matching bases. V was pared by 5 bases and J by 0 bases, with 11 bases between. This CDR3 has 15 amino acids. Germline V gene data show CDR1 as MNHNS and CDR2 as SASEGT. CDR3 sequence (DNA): TGTGCCAGCAGTTCCATGGGGCATAGCAATCAGCCCCAGCATTTT. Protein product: CASSSMGHSNQPQHF.

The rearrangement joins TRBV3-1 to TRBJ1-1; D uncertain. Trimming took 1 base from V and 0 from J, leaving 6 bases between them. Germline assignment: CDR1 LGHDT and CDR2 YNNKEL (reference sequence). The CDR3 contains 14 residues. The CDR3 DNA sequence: TGTGCCAGCAGCCAAGCACTTTTGAACACTGAAGCTTTCTTT. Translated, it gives CASSQALLNTEAFF.

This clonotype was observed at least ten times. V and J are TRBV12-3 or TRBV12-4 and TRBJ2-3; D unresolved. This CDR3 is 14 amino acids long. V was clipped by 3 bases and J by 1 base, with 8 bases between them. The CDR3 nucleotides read TGTGCCAGCAGTTTTGACACCCGCACAGATACGCAGTATTTT. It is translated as CASSFDTRTDTQYF.

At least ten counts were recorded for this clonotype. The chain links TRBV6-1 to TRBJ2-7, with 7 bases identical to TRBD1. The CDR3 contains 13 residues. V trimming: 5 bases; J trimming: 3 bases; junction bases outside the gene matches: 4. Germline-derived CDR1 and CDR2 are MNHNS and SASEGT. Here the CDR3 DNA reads TGTGCCAGCAGTAGGGACAGCCTCTACGAGCAGTACTTC. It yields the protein CASSRDSLYEQYF.

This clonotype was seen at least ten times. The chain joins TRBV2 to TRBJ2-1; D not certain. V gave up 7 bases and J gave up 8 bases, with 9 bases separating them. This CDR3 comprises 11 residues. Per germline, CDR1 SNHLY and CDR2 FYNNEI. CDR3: CASTAGYEQFF. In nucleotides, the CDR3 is TGTGCCAGCACCGCCGGGTATGAGCAGTTCTTC.

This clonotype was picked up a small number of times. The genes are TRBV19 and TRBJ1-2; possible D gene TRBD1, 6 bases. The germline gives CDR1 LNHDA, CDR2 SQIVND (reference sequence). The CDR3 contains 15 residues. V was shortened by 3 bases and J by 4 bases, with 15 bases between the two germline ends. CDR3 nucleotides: TGTGCCAGTAGTATCGGAAACAGGGTCGTCTATGGCTACACCTTC. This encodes CASSIGNRVVYGYTF.

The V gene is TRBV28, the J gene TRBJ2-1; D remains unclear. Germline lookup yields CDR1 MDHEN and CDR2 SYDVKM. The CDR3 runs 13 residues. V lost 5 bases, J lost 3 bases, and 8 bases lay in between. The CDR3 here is CASSGQDYNEQFF. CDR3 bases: TGTGCCAGCAGTGGGCAGGACTACAATGAGCAGTTCTTC.

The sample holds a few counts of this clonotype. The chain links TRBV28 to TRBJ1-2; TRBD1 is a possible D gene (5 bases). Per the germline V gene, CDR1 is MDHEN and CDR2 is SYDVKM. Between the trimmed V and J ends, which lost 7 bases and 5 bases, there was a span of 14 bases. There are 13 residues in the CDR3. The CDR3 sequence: CASTNKGLYGYTF. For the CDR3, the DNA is TGTGCCAGCACCAATAAGGGGTTATATGGCTACACCTTC.

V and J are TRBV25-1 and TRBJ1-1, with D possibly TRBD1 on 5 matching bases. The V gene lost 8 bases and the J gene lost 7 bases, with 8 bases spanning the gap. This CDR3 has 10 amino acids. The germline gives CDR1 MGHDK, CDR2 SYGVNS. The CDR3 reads CASSGIEAFF. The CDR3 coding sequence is TGTGCCAGCTCAGGGATTGAAGCTTTCTTT.